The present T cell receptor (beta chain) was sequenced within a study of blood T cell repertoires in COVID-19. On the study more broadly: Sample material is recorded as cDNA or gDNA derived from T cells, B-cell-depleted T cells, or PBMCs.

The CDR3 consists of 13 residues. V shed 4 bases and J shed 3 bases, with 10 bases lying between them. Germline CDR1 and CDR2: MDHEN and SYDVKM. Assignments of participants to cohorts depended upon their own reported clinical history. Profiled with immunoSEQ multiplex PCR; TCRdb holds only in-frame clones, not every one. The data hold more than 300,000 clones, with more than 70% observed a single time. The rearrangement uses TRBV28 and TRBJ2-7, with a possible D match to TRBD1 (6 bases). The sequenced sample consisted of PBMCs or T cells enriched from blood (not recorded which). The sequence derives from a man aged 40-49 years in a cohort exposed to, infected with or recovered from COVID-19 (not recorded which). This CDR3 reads CASSSARGYEQYF. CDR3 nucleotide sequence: TGTGCCAGCAGTTCAGCCAGGGGCTACGAGCAGTACTTC.